This TCR beta chain was sequenced in a study of blood T cell repertoires in COVID-19. Background on the study: The cDNA or gDNA used as material had been derived from T cells, B-cell-depleted T cells, or PBMCs.

The CDR3 loop spans 17 amino acids. The V gene lost 3 bases and the J gene lost 4 bases, with 18 bases spanning the gap. Germline-derived CDR1 and CDR2 are LGHNT and FRNRAP. As originally analysed: From reference gene primer amplification, estimates of nucleated cell counts were derived. Sequencing used immunoSEQ multiplex PCR; TCRdb keeps in-frame clones, though not all of them. The V and J calls and the clone size are those of that table, but D and trimming were determined from the DNA. The table lists under 450,000 clones, 80% to 90% of them singletons, with 7% to 7.5% in the top ten. Seattle patient enrollment occurred during active infection, with longitudinal follow-up thereafter.

This sequence originates from a woman in her sixties or seventies with COVID-19, enrolled during active disease. The rearrangement joins TRBV12-5 to TRBJ2-2; D might be TRBD1 (5 bases). The sample was peripheral blood. CDR3 nucleotides: TGTGCTAGTGGTTTAATGACAGACCTTCTTACCACCGGGGAGCTGTTTTTT. Its translation: CASGLMTDLLTTGELFF.